Listed below are T cell receptor beta chains from one sample, sequenced in a study of T-cell memory formation after mild COVID-19. Using its own MiXCR run on the 5' RACE reads, TCRdb lists one record per CDR3 protein. The sample consists of hundreds of thousands of distinct CDR3 sequences, roughly an eighth of them appearing once. Sequencing was carried out using PBMCs or a T cell subset sorted from them (not recorded which). The receptors were gathered from a man aged 18 to 35 who had mild COVID-19 (a few samples of this study predate the infection). Cell type and time point are not known. Each CDR3 is given with its conserved first and last residue. Each record gives: V gene, clone size, D gene, J gene, CDR3 DNA, CDR3 protein. The D gene is left open where the match is weak. Clone size is shown for a subset of rows, as once, few, many or a class of expanded clone.

TRBV3-1,few,TRBD2,TRBJ2-3,TGTGCCAGCAGCCAAGGGTCCAGCGGGGGGGTAGGAGATACGCAGTATTTT,CASSQGSSGGVGDTQYF
TRBV5-4,few,TRBD2,TRBJ2-2,TGTGCCAGCAGCTTGGTGGGGGGGTCGCGCACCGGGGAGCTGTTTTTT,CASSLVGGSRTGELFF
TRBV4-1,few,TRBD1,TRBJ1-2,TGCGCCAGCAGCCAAGAAGGGGGAGGGGGCGAAACTGGCTACACCTTC,CASSQEGGGGETGYTF
TRBV6-2/TRBV6-3,few,-,TRBJ2-7,TGTGCCAGCAGTCAGGGATCTGGACAGTACTTC,CASSQGSGQYF
TRBV11-2,-,TRBD1,TRBJ1-2,TGTGCCAGCACCGACAGGGGAGGTGGCTACACCTTC,CASTDRGGGYTF
TRBV9,-,-,TRBJ1-5,TGTGCCAGCAGCGAGGACACAGGGCATCAGCCCCAGCATTTT,CASSEDTGHQPQHF
TRBV19,few,-,TRBJ1-3,TGTGCCAGTAGTCGCAGGGATTACTCTGGAAACACCATATATTTT,CASSRRDYSGNTIYF
TRBV5-4,-,-,TRBJ1-2,TGTGCCAGCAGCTTGGGAAGCCTCCCTAACTATGGCTACACCTTC,CASSLGSLPNYGYTF
TRBV7-8,-,-,TRBJ1-5,TGTGCCAGCAGCTTAGAGCGGGCCCGGAATCAGCCCCAGCATTTT,CASSLERARNQPQHF
TRBV5-1,-,TRBD2,TRBJ2-1,TGCGCCAGCAGCTCCGACAGGACTAGCGGTATGAATGAGCAGTTCTTC,CASSSDRTSGMNEQFF
TRBV7-3,many,TRBD2,TRBJ2-3,TGTGCCAGCAGCTCCTCCCTTAGCGGGGTACCGCAGTATTTT,CASSSSLSGVPQYF
TRBV20-1,many,TRBD2,TRBJ2-1,TGCAGTGCTAGAGATTCTAGCGGAGCATACAATGAGCAGTTCTTC,CSARDSSGAYNEQFF